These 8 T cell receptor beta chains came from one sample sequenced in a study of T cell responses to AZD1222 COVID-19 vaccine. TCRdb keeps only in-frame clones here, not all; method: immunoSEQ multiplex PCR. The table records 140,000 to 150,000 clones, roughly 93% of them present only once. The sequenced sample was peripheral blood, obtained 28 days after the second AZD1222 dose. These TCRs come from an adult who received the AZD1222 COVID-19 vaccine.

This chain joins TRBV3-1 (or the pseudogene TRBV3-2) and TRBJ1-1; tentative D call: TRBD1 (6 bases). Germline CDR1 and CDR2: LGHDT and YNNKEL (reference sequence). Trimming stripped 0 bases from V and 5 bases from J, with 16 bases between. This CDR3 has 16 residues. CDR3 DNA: TGTGCCAGCAGCCAAGATGGGGGCCTGGGGCGGACTGAAGCTTTCTTT. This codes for CASSQDGGLGRTEAFF.

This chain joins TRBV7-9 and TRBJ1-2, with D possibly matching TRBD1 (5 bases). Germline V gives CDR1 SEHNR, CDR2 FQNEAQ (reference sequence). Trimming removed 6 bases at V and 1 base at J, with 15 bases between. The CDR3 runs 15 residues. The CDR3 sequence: CASSFRAGGNYGYTF. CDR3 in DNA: TGTGCCAGCAGTTTCAGGGCTGGGGGTAACTATGGCTACACCTTC.

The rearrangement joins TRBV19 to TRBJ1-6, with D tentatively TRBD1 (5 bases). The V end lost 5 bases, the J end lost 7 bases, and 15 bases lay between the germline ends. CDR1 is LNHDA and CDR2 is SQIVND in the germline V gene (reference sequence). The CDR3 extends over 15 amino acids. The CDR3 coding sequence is TGTGCCAGTAGTCCCTCCGGGACGGCAAATTCACCCCTCCACTTT. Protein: CASSPSGTANSPLHF. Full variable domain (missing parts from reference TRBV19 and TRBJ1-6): DGGITQSPKYLFRKEGQNVTLSCEQNLNHDAMYWYRQDPGQGLRLIYYSQIVNDFQKGDIAEGYSVSREKKESFPLTVTSAQKNPTAFYLCASSPSGTANSPLHFGNGTRLTVT.

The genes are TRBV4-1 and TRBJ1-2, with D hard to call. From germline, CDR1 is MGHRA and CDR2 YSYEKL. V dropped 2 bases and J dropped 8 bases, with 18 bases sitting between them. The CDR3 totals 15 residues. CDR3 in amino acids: CASSQPVSDLRGYTF. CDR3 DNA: TGCGCCAGCAGCCAACCCGTATCGGACCTCCGCGGCTACACCTTC.

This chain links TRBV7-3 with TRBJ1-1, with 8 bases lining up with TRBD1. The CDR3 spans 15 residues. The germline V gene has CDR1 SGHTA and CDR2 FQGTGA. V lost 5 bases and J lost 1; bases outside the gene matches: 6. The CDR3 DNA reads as TGTGCCAGCAGCCTACAGGGGGTTGGGAACACTGAAGCTTTCTTT. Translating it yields CASSLQGVGNTEAFF.

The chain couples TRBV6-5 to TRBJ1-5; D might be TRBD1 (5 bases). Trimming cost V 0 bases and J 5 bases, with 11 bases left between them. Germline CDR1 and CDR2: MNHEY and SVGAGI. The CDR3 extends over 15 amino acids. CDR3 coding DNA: TGTGCCAGCAGTTACTCAAGAGGGGTAGATCAGCCCCAGCATTTT. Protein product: CASSYSRGVDQPQHF.

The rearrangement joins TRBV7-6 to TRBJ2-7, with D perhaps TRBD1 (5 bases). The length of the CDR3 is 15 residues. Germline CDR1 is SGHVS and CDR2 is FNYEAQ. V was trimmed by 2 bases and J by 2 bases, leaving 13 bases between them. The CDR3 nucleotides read TGTGCCAGCAGCTTACAGGGCCTTTCTACCTACGAGCAGTACTTC. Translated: CASSLQGLSTYEQYF. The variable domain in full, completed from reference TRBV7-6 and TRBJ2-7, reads GAGVSQSPRYKVTKRGQDVALRCDPISGHVSLYWYRQALGQGPEFLTYFNYEAQQDKSGLPNDRFSAERPEGSISTLTIQRTEQRDSAMYRCASSLQGLSTYEQYFGPGTRLTVT.

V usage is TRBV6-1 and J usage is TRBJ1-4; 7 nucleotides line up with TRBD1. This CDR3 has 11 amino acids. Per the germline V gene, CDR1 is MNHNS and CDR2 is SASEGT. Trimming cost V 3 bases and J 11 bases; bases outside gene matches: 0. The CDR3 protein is CASSEGQKLFF. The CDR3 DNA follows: TGTGCCAGCAGTGAGGGACAGAAACTGTTTTTT.